Listed here are 21 T cell receptor beta chains from one sample, sequenced in a study of blood T cells in healthy people across ages. Next came a second PCR, run for roughly 6 to 11 cycles, which used a sample-barcoded 5' primer along with a J-beta primer mix. TCRdb analysed the 5' RACE reads with MiXCR anew, one entry per CDR3 protein. The sample records about 1,800,000 distinct CDR3 sequences, 28% being singletons. Sequenced material: blood. The receptors were sampled from a woman aged 25 to 39 in good health.

The rearrangement joins TRBV12-3 or TRBV12-4 to TRBJ2-1, with 11 bases that match TRBD2. Trimming cost V 0 bases and J 10 bases; bases outside gene matches: 11. The CDR3 totals 17 residues. DNA of the CDR3: TGTGCCAGCAGTTTAGCGCGAGCCGGGACTAGCGGCTACGAGCAGTTCTTC. Translation gives CASSLARAGTSGYEQFF.

This clonotype was counted at least ten times. The chain carries TRBV30 and TRBJ2-7, with unresolved D. There are 12 residues in the CDR3. Deletions cut 0 bases from V and 5 bases from J, with 8 bases between. The V gene's germline CDR1 is GTSNPN and CDR2 SVGIG (reference sequence). The CDR3 DNA follows: TGTGCCTGGAGTGTAATCCAGGACGAGCAGTACTTC. Its translation: CAWSVIQDEQYF.

Note on this clonotype: A read error may account for a junction end that differs from germline. The chain combines TRBV20-1 with TRBJ1-2; D unresolved. CDR1 DFQATT and CDR2 SNEGSKA come from the germline V gene (reference sequence). The CDR3 sequence is 13 residues long. The CDR3 bases are TGCAGTACTAGAAGTCCGGGGTCGGATGGCTACACCTTC. Protein: CSTRSPGSDGYTF.

With regard to this clonotype: A much larger clone lies one base from this, so it may be a read error. The CDR3 loop reads CASSLGTGAVPEQYF. The CDR3 bases are TGTGCCAGCTCACTCGGGACAGGGGCCGTCCCCGAGCAGTACTTC. The chain combines TRBV18 with TRBJ2-5; 10 bases match TRBD1. The J call is doubtful: the DNA matches TRBJ2-7 better. The germline CDR1 and CDR2 sequences are KGHSH and LQKENI. CDR3 length equals 15 residues.

This clonotype was recorded a few times. This chain connects TRBV20-1 to TRBJ2-3; 11 bases are a match to TRBD2. After removal of 4 bases from V and 4 bases from J, the junction contained 4 bases not matched to a gene. This CDR3 comprises 14 residues. Germline V lookup: CDR1 DFQATT, CDR2 SNEGSKA (reference sequence). The CDR3 loop is CSANSGGESDTQYF. CDR3 nucleotide sequence: TGCAGTGCTAATAGCGGGGGGGAGTCAGATACGCAGTATTTT.

The V call is TRBV5-1, the J call TRBJ2-5; no clear D gene. Trimming removed 0 bases from V and 4 bases from J, with 13 bases in between. This CDR3 has 15 residues. Per germline, CDR1 SGHRS and CDR2 YFSETQ. CDR3 loop: CASSLGSVSPETQYF. The CDR3 DNA sequence: TGCGCCAGCAGCTTGGGTTCCGTCTCCCCAGAGACCCAGTACTTC.

This sequence joins TRBV25-1 and TRBJ2-3, with D possibly matching TRBD2 (5 bases). From germline, CDR1 is MGHDK and CDR2 SYGVNS. The CDR3 is made up of 16 amino acids. V lost 5 bases, J lost 4 bases, and 19 bases lay in between. The CDR3 region has the DNA TGTGCCAGCAGTATCCCCAGTGCTAGCCGACCAGATACGCAGTATTTT. This encodes CASSIPSASRPDTQYF.

The sample holds a few counts of this clonotype. The V gene is TRBV18, the J gene TRBJ2-1; D is perhaps TRBD1 (5 bases). The CDR3 is 12 residues long. V dropped 4 bases and J dropped 9 bases, with 10 bases sitting between them. The V gene's germline CDR1 is KGHSH and CDR2 LQKENI. The CDR3 region has the DNA TGTGCCAGCTCACTTGACAGTTTTGAGCAGTTCTTC. Translation: CASSLDSFEQFF.

This clonotype has just a few counts. The chain links TRBV20-1 to TRBJ2-2; TRBD2 aligns across 9 bases. V shed 0 bases and J 3 bases; nucleotides not matched to a gene: 8. The CDR3 extends over 17 amino acids. The germline CDR1 and CDR2 sequences are DFQATT and SNEGSKA (reference sequence). The CDR3, as DNA: TGCAGTGCTAGAGATTTTCGAGCGGGAGGTTACACCGGGGAGCTGTTTTTT. Its translation: CSARDFRAGGYTGELFF.

This clonotype was detected once. The junction shows a germline mismatch at one end, possibly a read error. The gene calls are TRBV28 and TRBJ2-7, with TRBD1 matching 10 bases. CDR1 is MDHEN and CDR2 is SYDVKM in the germline V gene. The CDR3 covers 15 residues. CDR3: CACSSPGQGYYEQYF. In DNA, the CDR3 is TGTGCCTGCAGTTCGCCGGGACAGGGGTATTACGAGCAGTACTTC.

To note about this clonotype: Given a much more abundant clone one base away, this may be a read error. The chain combines TRBV12-3 or TRBV12-4 with TRBJ2-7, with a weak D call TRBD2 (5 bases). With the DNA end fitting TRBJ2-5 better, the J assignment may be wrong. This CDR3 is built from 11 residues. CDR3 DNA: TGTGCCTGCACTCAGCGGGAGACCCAGTACTTC. Translation: CACTQRETQYF.

This chain joins TRBV6-6 and TRBJ2-5; 13 bases map to TRBD2. Per the germline V gene, CDR1 is MNHNY and CDR2 is SVGAGI (reference sequence). Trimming took 5 bases from V and 11 from J; bases not matched to a gene: 8. This CDR3 contains 14 residues. The CDR3 spells CASSTSGRGNEQYF. The DNA of the CDR3 is TGTGCCAGCAGTACTAGCGGGAGGGGAAATGAGCAGTACTTC.

This sequence joins TRBV28 and TRBJ2-5; D is undetermined. Per the germline V gene, CDR1 is MDHEN and CDR2 is SYDVKM. This CDR3 spans 14 amino acids. Trimming took 5 bases from V and 1 from J, leaving 11 bases between them. DNA for the CDR3: TGTGCCAGCAGTGAAATGAACTCCCAAGAGACCCAGTACTTC. It codes for CASSEMNSQETQYF.

This clonotype showed up just a few times. The V call is TRBV5-1, the J call TRBJ2-5; D not certain. CDR1 and CDR2 (germline): SGHRS, YFSETQ. The V and J ends lost 0 bases and 3 bases respectively, with 6 bases between them. This CDR3 has 13 residues. For the CDR3, the DNA is TGCGCCAGCAGCTTGGAGGTCAAAGAGACCCAGTACTTC. Translation: CASSLEVKETQYF.

This rearrangement joins TRBV18 to TRBJ1-1; D possibly corresponds to TRBD1 (5 bases). This CDR3 is 14 amino acids long. Trimming stripped 5 bases from V and 4 bases from J, with 14 bases between. Germline values: CDR1 KGHSH, CDR2 LQKENI. CDR3 amino acids: CASSSGVGLTEAFF. In nucleotides, the CDR3 is TGTGCCAGCTCATCGGGGGTAGGACTCACTGAAGCTTTCTTT.

V gene TRBV6-2 or TRBV6-3 combines with J gene TRBJ2-2; 11 bases align to TRBD2. The CDR3 extends over 15 amino acids. The V gene end was trimmed by 7 bases and the J gene end by 3 bases; junction bases not matched to a gene: 4. Germline V gives CDR1 MNHEY, CDR2 SVGEGT. The DNA of the CDR3 is TGTGCCAGCACTAGCGGGAGGCAGGACACCGGGGAGCTGTTTTTT. It specifies CASTSGRQDTGELFF.

A note on this clonotype: The germline gene is not matched at one end of the junction; a read error may be the cause. The chain has TRBV10-3 and TRBJ1-6; 7 bases agree with TRBD1. CDR3 length: 16 residues. Germline V gene sequence: CDR1 ENHRY, CDR2 SYGVKD. CDR3 coding DNA: TGTGCCATCAGTGATGAGGACAGGAATTATAATCCACCCCTCCACTTT. Encoded protein: CAISDEDRNYNPPLHF.

To note about this clonotype: This may be a read error, as it is one base from a much larger clone. The CDR3 sequence is CASSLAAGYQETQFF. The CDR3 nucleotides are TGCGCCAGCAGCTTGGCGGCAGGCTATCAAGAGACCCAGTTCTTC. This chain joins TRBV5-1 and TRBJ2-5; no firm D call. The closer fit of TRBJ2-1 to the DNA end suggests the J call may be wrong. The V gene's germline CDR1 is SGHRS and CDR2 YFSETQ. CDR3 length equals 15 residues.

The chain is built from TRBV2 and TRBJ2-2, with 8 bases identical to TRBD1. Unmatched junction bases numbered 14, after V lost 6 bases and J lost 5 bases. Germline V gene lookup returns CDR1 SNHLY and CDR2 FYNNEI. The CDR3 covers 17 residues. CDR3 DNA: TGTGCCAGCAGCCCCACTGCCGACAGGGGCGTAACCGGGGAGCTGTTTTTT. Its protein product is CASSPTADRGVTGELFF. Full variable domain (remainder filled in from reference TRBV2 and TRBJ2-2): EPEVTQTPSHQVTQMGQEVILRCVPISNHLYFYWYRQILGQKVEFLVSFYNNEISEKSEIFDDQFSVERPDGSNFTLKIRSTKLEDSAMYFCASSPTADRGVTGELFFGEGSRLTVL.

The rearrangement joins TRBV5-1 to TRBJ2-7; the match to TRBD1 covers 9 bases. This CDR3 comprises 15 residues. Trimming removed 1 base from V and 4 bases from J; junction bases left unmatched: 6. In germline, CDR1 is SGHRS, CDR2 YFSETQ. CDR3 in DNA: TGCGCCAGCAGCTTGCAGGGGACAGGGCCGTACGAGCAGTACTTC. Amino acid sequence: CASSLQGTGPYEQYF.

This clonotype has just a few counts. The chain recombines TRBV29-1 with TRBJ2-1, with 10 positions matching TRBD2. The CDR3 runs 15 residues. Germline trimming cut 3 bases from V and 2 bases from J; bases unmatched to any gene: 4. Germline V gene sequence: CDR1 SQVTM, CDR2 ANQGSEA. DNA for the CDR3: TGCAGCGTTGAGCCCACTAGCGGGACCTACAATGAGCAGTTCTTC. The encoded protein is CSVEPTSGTYNEQFF.